The rows below give T cell receptor beta chains drawn from one sample of a study of human T cells and chemical hapten exposure. TCRdb analysed the RACE reads with MiXCR anew, one entry per CDR3 protein. The sample records 60,000 or so distinct CDR3 sequences, approximately 9.9% being singletons. Material: whole blood, obtained in connection with sensitization to the hapten diphenylcyclopropenone (DPC). Every receptor here comes from a man aged 35-49 years with alopecia areata. Some clones in this sample may be carry-over from other donors' samples. The conserved cysteine and the conserved F or W are not part of the CDR3 here. Clone sizes are given selectively: once, few, many, or a class where the clone is expanded.

CDR3 protein	V gene	J gene	clone size	CDR3 length
ASTPAAYEQY	TRBV2	TRBJ2-7	many	10
SAPGGPQGLNTEAF	TRBV20-1	TRBJ1-1	large	14
SATDLAEYEQY	TRBV20-1	TRBJ2-7	NA	11
ASSQDLLVHEQY	TRBV14	TRBJ2-7	many	12
ASSFDRGVKNIQY	TRBV12-3/TRBV12-4	TRBJ2-4	NA	13
ASSVQAGNEKLF	TRBV28	TRBJ1-4	many	12
ASLGPDTQY	TRBV19	TRBJ2-3	many	9
ASSVGSGSHETQY	TRBV9	TRBJ2-5	few	13
ASSFGTGRANEQF	TRBV28	TRBJ2-1	NA	13
ASAGTNSYEQY	TRBV6-2/TRBV6-3	TRBJ2-7	many	11
ASSPAGKGTGELF	TRBV7-8	TRBJ2-2	many	13
ASSLHQGAVGTDTQY	TRBV7-3	TRBJ2-3	few	15
ASSSQESTDTQY	TRBV6-6	TRBJ2-3	NA	12
ASSDSGDRATDTQY	TRBV6-4	TRBJ2-3	few	14
ASSLGWAYNEQF	TRBV11-2	TRBJ2-1	many	12
ASSQVGSGRALETQY	TRBV4-1	TRBJ2-5	NA	15
ASRTGILFTNEKLF	TRBV7-2	TRBJ1-4	many	14